This T cell receptor beta chain stems from a study of OX40 agonist ivuxolimab in advanced cancers. General notes on the study: Ivuxolimab was a fully human IgG2 agonistic monoclonal antibody targeting the costimulatory receptor OX40 (CD134). Intravenous ivuxolimab was administered to patients every 2 weeks at six dose levels: 0.01, 0.1, 0.3, 1.5, 3 and 10 mg/kg. Among the roughly 52 dose-escalation patients, around 20 had hepatocellular carcinoma, around 15 melanoma, 9 renal cell carcinoma and 9 head and neck cancer. A male proportion of roughly 80% and a mean age of 60 years, ranging from roughly 23 to 80, were recorded for the dose-escalation cohort. Patients were allowed to have had prior anti-PD-1, anti-PD-L1 or anti-CTLA-4 therapy, and more than 35% of the dose-escalation patients had been treated with checkpoint inhibitors. Partial responses occurred in three dose-escalation patients, of whom one had hepatocellular carcinoma and two had cutaneous melanoma. Peripheral TCRbeta sequencing was intended to test whether TCR sequence diversity was altered and clonal T-cell expansion was caused by ivuxolimab. The paper covers the monotherapy dose-escalation part of the phase I ivuxolimab trial, which included N ≈ 50 patients.

To sequence the TCRbeta CDR3 region, genomic DNA was isolated from the sorted cells. The immunoSEQ Assay was used to sequence the TCRbeta CDR3 regions. TCRdb limited this immuneACCESS table to in-frame rearrangements with V and J called. A share of clones is missing; checked studies link under half to unresolved V genes, and the rest is unexplained. Across this sample there are tens of thousands of clones, with roughly 90% seen only once. The ten largest clones take up less than 1% of the sample. Patients with a history of autoimmune disease or receiving systemic immunosuppression were excluded from the trial. Peripheral blood for TCR sequencing was drawn from every dose cohort at baseline, at cycle 4 day 1 and at cycle 7 day 1. The samples were taken from a phase I, first-in-human, multicenter, open-label dose-escalation trial of ivuxolimab. Adults with locally advanced or metastatic melanoma, renal cell carcinoma, hepatocellular carcinoma or head and neck squamous cell carcinoma were enrolled in the trial. CD4+ and CD8+ T cells were sorted separately from peripheral blood before TCR sequencing.

General findings and caveats noted by the study authors: Low levels of normalized T-cell clonal expansion were also seen in some nonresponding patients. After ivuxolimab, expanded clones were on average more numerous among CD8+ T cells than among CD4+ T cells. Partial responders in the 0.1-3.0 mg/kg groups had among the lowest normalized peripheral clonal expansion, especially among CD8+ T cells. At doses of 0.1 to 3.0 mg/kg, clonal expansion of both CD4+ and CD8+ blood T cells was observed from baseline to week 6. Which antigens the clonally expanded peripheral T cells were specific for was not determined.

On this clone: It lacks a known antigen. The record has no base qualities; no much larger clone is one base away.

This sample comprised CD4+ or CD8+ T cells sorted from blood, obtained in a trial of the OX40 agonist ivuxolimab. This clonotype originated in an adult with an advanced solid tumor such as melanoma, head and neck, liver or kidney cancer.

The CDR3 region reads CASSTRPGRSTEAFF. The DNA sequence is as follows: TGCGCCAGCAGCACACGACCCGGGAGAAGCACTGAAGCTTTCTTT. The rearranged chain carries TRBV4-3 and TRBJ1-1, with the D segment identity uncertain. CDR1 LGHNA and CDR2 YSLEER are derived from the germline V gene. The CDR3 measures 15 amino acids from cysteine to phenylalanine. CDR3 DNA is the only sequence kept; it has 45 bases, read in frame from the first base. The V and J ends are trimmed by 5 bases and 4 bases, leaving 17 bases between them.